Below are 23 T cell receptor beta chains sequenced from a single sample in a study of blood T cell repertoires in COVID-19. Some clones are missing from TCRdb's copy, which holds only in-frame ones; the method was immunoSEQ multiplex PCR. The data contain some 190,000 clones, roughly 88% of them seen just once; the ten biggest clones take up less than 7.5%. Sequences were obtained from peripheral blood. The source is a woman aged 35 to 49 who had recovered from COVID-19.

The rearrangement joins TRBV18 to TRBJ2-1, with 8 bases lining up with TRBD2. The germline V gene encodes CDR1 KGHSH and CDR2 LQKENI. The trim removed 1 base at V and 0 bases at J, leaving 5 bases unmatched. The CDR3 is 17 residues long. The CDR3 is CASSPLIAGSSYNEQFF. CDR3 nucleotides: TGTGCCAGCTCACCACTTATAGCGGGAAGCTCCTACAATGAGCAGTTCTTC. Full variable domain (outside the CDR3, taken from reference TRBV18 and TRBJ2-1): NAGVMQNPRHLVRRRGQEARLRCSPMKGHSHVYWYRQLPEEGLKFMVYLQKENIIDESGMPKERFSAEFPKEGPSILRIQQVVRGDSAAYFCASSPLIAGSSYNEQFFGPGTRLTVL.

This rearrangement joins TRBV18 to TRBJ2-5, with 8 nucleotides matching TRBD2. Germline V gives CDR1 KGHSH, CDR2 LQKENI. CDR3 length: 16 amino acids. After removal of 6 bases from V and 7 bases from J, the junction contained 16 bases not matched to a gene. The CDR3: CASSPTGGSVPRTQYF. Written as DNA, the CDR3 is TGTGCCAGCTCCCCGACGGGGGGGTCGGTACCCCGGACCCAGTACTTC.

This clone was seen once. This rearrangement joins TRBV30 to TRBJ2-4; D might be TRBD1 (6 bases). Germline lookup yields CDR1 GTSNPN and CDR2 SVGIG (reference sequence). Trimming removed 5 bases from V and 6 bases from J, with 14 bases in between. The length of the CDR3 is 13 residues. Here the CDR3 DNA reads TGTGCCTGGTCCGCATCCAGGGGAAACATTCAGTACTTC. Translating it yields CAWSASRGNIQYF.

The chain joins TRBV12-5 to TRBJ2-3; 7 bases are a match to TRBD2. The CDR3 has 17 amino acids. V gave up 0 bases and J gave up 10 bases; unmatched junction bases: 16. CDR1 is LGHNT, CDR2 FRNRAP, per germline. The CDR3 is CASGLVHGMLERDAQYF. The CDR3 DNA sequence: TGTGCTAGTGGTTTGGTACATGGTATGTTGGAGCGGGACGCGCAGTATTTT.

This clone appeared a few times. V gene TRBV4-3 combines with J gene TRBJ1-2; 10 nucleotides align to TRBD1. The CDR3 has 17 residues. Germline CDR1 is LGHNA and CDR2 is YSLEER. Losses at the gene ends were 0 bases for V and 4 bases for J; bases not matched to a gene: 8. In DNA form, the CDR3 reads TGCGCCAGCAGCCAAGAGGACAGGGGGTCGTCTGTCTATGGCTACACCTTC. Protein product: CASSQEDRGSSVYGYTF.

The rearrangement links TRBV12-3 or TRBV12-4 to TRBJ2-1; D is possibly TRBD2 (5 bases). V dropped 7 bases and J dropped 9 bases, with 10 bases sitting between them. The CDR3 consists of 11 residues. Written as DNA, the CDR3 is TGTGCCAGCACCCTAGCTAGTGAGCAGTTCTTC. Protein: CASTLASEQFF.

This clone showed up just once. The chain carries TRBV7-2 and TRBJ2-5, with TRBD1 identical over 7 bases. The CDR3 has 15 amino acids. Germline lookup yields CDR1 SGHTA and CDR2 FQGNSA. The V gene end was trimmed by 1 base and the J gene end by 7 bases; junction bases not matched to a gene: 9. CDR3 sequence reads: CASSLEGQSIRTQYF. The CDR3 DNA reads as TGTGCCAGCAGCTTAGAGGGACAGAGTATAAGGACCCAGTACTTC.

The genes are TRBV19 and TRBJ1-1; no firm D call. V lost 6 bases and J 0 bases, leaving 11 bases between the germline ends. Germline values: CDR1 LNHDA, CDR2 SQIVND (reference sequence). CDR3 length equals 14 residues. Here the CDR3 DNA reads TGTGCCAGTAGCACAAGGAGCATGAACACTGAAGCTTTCTTT. Protein sequence: CASSTRSMNTEAFF.

This chain joins TRBV6-5 and TRBJ2-5, with 7 bases identical to TRBD2. This CDR3 has 13 residues. Trimming at V came to 2 bases and at J to 3 bases, leaving 0 bases not matched to a gene. The V gene's germline CDR1 is MNHEY and CDR2 SVGAGI. CDR3 coding DNA: TGTGCCAGCAGTTACGGGACTAAAGAGACCCAGTACTTC. Translation: CASSYGTKETQYF.

This clone is a singleton in its sample. This sequence joins TRBV24-1 and TRBJ2-1, with 10 bases matching TRBD2. V gave up 6 bases and J gave up 8 bases; unmatched junction bases: 9. The CDR3 extends over 15 amino acids. Germline-derived CDR1 and CDR2 are KGHDR and SFDVKD. CDR3 nucleotides: TGTGCCACCAGTCTAGCGGGAGAGAAGATGTATGAGCAGTTCTTC. This gives the protein CATSLAGEKMYEQFF.

This clone turned up a few times. CDR3 coding DNA: TGTGCCAGCAGTTTTGGACTAGCGGACAATGAGCAGTTCTTC. The encoded protein is CASSFGLADNEQFF. V gene TRBV27 combines with J gene TRBJ2-1; 10 bases fit TRBD2. The CDR3 has 14 residues. Germline V gene lookup returns CDR1 MNHEY and CDR2 SMNVEV (reference sequence). Unmatched junction bases numbered 1, after V lost 3 bases and J lost 5 bases.

The chain links TRBV18 to TRBJ1-1, with D unresolved. Deletions cut 3 bases from V and 6 bases from J, with 17 bases between. There are 15 residues in the CDR3. The germline V gene encodes CDR1 KGHSH and CDR2 LQKENI. DNA for the CDR3: TGTGCCAGCTCACCGGGTCCCCCTGAGAGCGCTGAAGCTTTCTTT. It is translated as CASSPGPPESAEAFF.

The chain uses TRBV5-6 and TRBJ1-1, with TRBD1 matching over 9 bases. The CDR3 is made up of 15 amino acids. In germline, CDR1 is SGHDT, CDR2 YYEEEE. V shed 4 bases, J shed 5 bases, and the junction held 9 bases outside the gene matches. CDR3 in amino acids: CASSMSQGAGTEAFF. CDR3 nucleotides: TGTGCCAGCAGCATGTCACAGGGGGCCGGAACTGAAGCTTTCTTT.

The chain links TRBV5-6 to TRBJ2-7; 9 nucleotides agree with TRBD1. There are 15 residues in the CDR3. Germline values: CDR1 SGHDT, CDR2 YYEEEE. Unmatched junction bases numbered 6, after V lost 3 bases and J lost 2 bases. CDR3 DNA sequence: TGTGCCAGCAGCTCAACCGGGACAGGGCCCTACGAGCAGTACTTC. As protein: CASSSTGTGPYEQYF.

About this clone: The identical CDR3 is also encoded by other nucleotide sequences in the sample. The genes are TRBV9 and TRBJ2-7, with no clear D. Trimming removed 0 bases at V and 0 bases at J, with 7 bases between. Germline CDR1 reads SGDLS; CDR2 reads YYNGEE. There are 14 residues in the CDR3. This CDR3 is CASSVVPSSYEQYF. The CDR3 coding sequence is TGTGCCAGCAGCGTAGTTCCGAGCTCCTACGAGCAGTACTTC.

This clone appeared a few times. The chain combines TRBV9 with TRBJ2-5; weak D call: TRBD2 (5 bases). The V end lost 0 bases, the J end lost 1 base, and 16 bases lay between the germline ends. Germline V lookup: CDR1 SGDLS, CDR2 YYNGEE. There are 17 residues in the CDR3. The CDR3 DNA reads TGTGCCAGCAGCGTAGGTCAGGTTGGGAGTCGCCAAGAGACCCAGTACTTC. This gives the protein CASSVGQVGSRQETQYF.

The J gene is TRBJ1-4, the V gene TRBV5-6, with D perhaps matching TRBD1 (6 bases). The CDR3 loop spans 15 amino acids. V lost 4 bases and J lost 8, with 18 bases in between. CDR1 is SGHDT, CDR2 YYEEEE, per germline. CDR3 bases: TGTGCCAGCAGCGGCGGGGGCACAGGAGGGGAAAAACTGTTTTTT. Translation: CASSGGGTGGEKLFF.

The gene calls are TRBV4-3 and TRBJ1-3; weak D call: TRBD1 (5 bases). The germline V and J ends were trimmed by 1 base and 4 bases, with 14 bases remaining between them. The germline V gene encodes CDR1 LGHNA and CDR2 YSLEER. The CDR3 extends over 16 amino acids. The CDR3 loop reads CASSQVFQGPGNTIYF. The CDR3, as DNA: TGCGCCAGCAGCCAAGTCTTTCAGGGTCCAGGAAACACCATATATTTT.

The chain has TRBV19 and TRBJ2-5, with D possibly being TRBD1 (6 bases). The V end lost 3 bases, the J end lost 3 bases, and 23 bases lay between the germline ends. The CDR3 loop spans 18 amino acids. Germline lookup yields CDR1 LNHDA and CDR2 SQIVND (reference sequence). This chain's CDR3 is CASSISGQNLRGKETQYF. For the CDR3, the DNA is TGTGCCAGTAGTATTTCCGGACAAAACCTAAGGGGGAAAGAGACCCAGTACTTC.

The J gene is TRBJ1-1, the V gene TRBV12-3 or TRBV12-4; no firm D call. The CDR3 contains 13 residues. Trimming took off 5 bases at V and 5 bases at J, with 12 bases between the two ends. CDR3: CASSPGGRTEAFF. CDR3 in DNA: TGTGCCAGCAGTCCAGGAGGGAGGACTGAAGCTTTCTTT.

This clone has a single count. This chain connects TRBV14 to TRBJ2-7; TRBD2 matches at 10 bases. CDR1 SGHDN and CDR2 FVKESK come from the germline V gene. V trimming: 4 bases; J trimming: 7 bases; junction bases outside the gene matches: 10. CDR3 length: 15 residues. The CDR3 region is CASSPNLAGASEQYF. The CDR3 nucleotides read TGTGCCAGCAGCCCGAACCTAGCGGGAGCATCTGAGCAGTACTTC.

This chain connects TRBV27 to TRBJ2-7, with 7 bases fitting TRBD2. V lost 6 bases to trimming and J lost 0 bases; unmatched junction nucleotides: 8. Germline values: CDR1 MNHEY, CDR2 SMNVEV (reference sequence). The CDR3 totals 15 residues. In nucleotides, the CDR3 is TGTGCCAGCAGCCGGGGGGTAACTAGCTCCTACGAGCAGTACTTC. Translation gives CASSRGVTSSYEQYF.

The chain uses TRBV18 and TRBJ2-3, with TRBD2 identical over 15 bases. This CDR3 has 18 residues. The V gene's germline CDR1 is KGHSH and CDR2 LQKENI. The V and J ends lost 0 bases and 1 base, in that order; junction bases with no gene match: 2. CDR3 region: CASSPPGLAGGRTDTQYF. In DNA, the CDR3 is TGTGCCAGCTCACCACCGGGACTAGCGGGAGGTCGCACAGATACGCAGTATTTT.